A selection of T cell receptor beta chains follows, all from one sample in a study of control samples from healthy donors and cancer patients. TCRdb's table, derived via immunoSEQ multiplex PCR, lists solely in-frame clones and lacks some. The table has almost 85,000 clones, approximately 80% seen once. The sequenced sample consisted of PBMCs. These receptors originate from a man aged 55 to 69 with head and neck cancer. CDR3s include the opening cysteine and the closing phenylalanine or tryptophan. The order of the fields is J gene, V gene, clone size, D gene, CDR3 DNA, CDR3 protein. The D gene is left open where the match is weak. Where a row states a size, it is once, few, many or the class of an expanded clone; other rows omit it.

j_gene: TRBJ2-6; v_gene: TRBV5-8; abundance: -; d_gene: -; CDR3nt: TGTGCCAGCAGCTCATTCAGCCCGACGCGTGGGGCCAACGTCCTGACTTTC; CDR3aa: CASSSFSPTRGANVLTF
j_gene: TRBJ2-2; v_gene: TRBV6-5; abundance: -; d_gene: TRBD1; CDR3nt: TGTGCCACCATGGGGGCAGGGGGCACCGGGGAGCTGTTTTTT; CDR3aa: CATMGAGGTGELFF
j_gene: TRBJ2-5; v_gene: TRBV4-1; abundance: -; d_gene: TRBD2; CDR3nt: TGCGCCAGCAGCCAAACGGGACTAGCGGGATTTGAGACCCAGTACTTC; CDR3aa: CASSQTGLAGFETQYF
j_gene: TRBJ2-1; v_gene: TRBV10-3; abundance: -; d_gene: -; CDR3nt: TGTGCCATCAGTGAGTCGACCTATCAGTTCTTC; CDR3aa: CAISESTYQFF
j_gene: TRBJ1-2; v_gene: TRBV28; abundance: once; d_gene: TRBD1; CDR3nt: TGTGCCAGCAGAACCGGGACAGGGGGCTATGGCTACACCTTC; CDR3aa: CASRTGTGGYGYTF
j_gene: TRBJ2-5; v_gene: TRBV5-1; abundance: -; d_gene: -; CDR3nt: TGCGCCAGCAGCACGGGAACCATCCAAGAGACCCAGTACTTC; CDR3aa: CASSTGTIQETQYF
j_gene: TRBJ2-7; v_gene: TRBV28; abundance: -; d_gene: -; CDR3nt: TGTGCCAGCAGTGTTGGGCCGATTTACGAGCAGTACTTC; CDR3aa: CASSVGPIYEQYF
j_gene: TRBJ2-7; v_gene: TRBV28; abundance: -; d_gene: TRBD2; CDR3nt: TGTGCCAGCAGTTCCCTAGCGGGAGCCGAGCAGTACTTC; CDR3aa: CASSSLAGAEQYF
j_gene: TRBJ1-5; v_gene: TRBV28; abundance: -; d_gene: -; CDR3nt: TGTGCCAGCAGTTTTGTCAATCAGCCCCAGCATTTT; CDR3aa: CASSFVNQPQHF
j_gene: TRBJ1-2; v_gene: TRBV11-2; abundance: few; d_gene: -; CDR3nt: TGTGCCAGCAGCTTAGACAACTATGGCTACACCTTC; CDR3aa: CASSLDNYGYTF
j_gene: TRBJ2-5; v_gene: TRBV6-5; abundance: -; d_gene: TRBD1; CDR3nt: TGTGCCAGCAGAGCGACAGGGCAAGAGACCCAGTACTTC; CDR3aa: CASRATGQETQYF
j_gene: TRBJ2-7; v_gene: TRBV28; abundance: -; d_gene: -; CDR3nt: TGTGCCAGCAGTTTCCCATTGGGGGACGGCGAGCAGTACTTC; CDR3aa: CASSFPLGDGEQYF
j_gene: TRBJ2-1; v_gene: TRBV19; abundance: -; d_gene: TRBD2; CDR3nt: TGTGCCAGTAGTATGGAGACGGGGACTAGCGTATACAATGAGCAGTTCTTC; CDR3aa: CASSMETGTSVYNEQFF
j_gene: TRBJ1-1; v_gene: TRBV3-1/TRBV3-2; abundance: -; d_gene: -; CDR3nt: TGTGCCAGCAGCCAAGTTCCTTGGAAAAGAAAGGACACTGAAGCTTTCTTT; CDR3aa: CASSQVPWKRKDTEAFF
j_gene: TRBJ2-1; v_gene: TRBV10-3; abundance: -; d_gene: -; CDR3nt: TGTGCCATCAGTGAGAGAGGGTCACAGGGTGTCTCCTACAATGAGCAGTTCTTC; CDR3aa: CAISERGSQGVSYNEQFF
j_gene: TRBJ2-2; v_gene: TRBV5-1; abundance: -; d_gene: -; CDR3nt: TGCGCCAGCAGCTTAGTGGGGGGACCTCAGAACACCGGGGAGCTGTTTTTT; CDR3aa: CASSLVGGPQNTGELFF